These 23 T cell receptor beta chains were all obtained from the same sample, sequenced in a study of cytomegalovirus exposure and HLA in healthy donors. PCR used 60 Vbeta primers and 13 Jbeta primers. Sequencing used immunoSEQ multiplex PCR; TCRdb keeps in-frame clones, though not all of them. The table shows about 190,000 clones, with around nine tenths occurring only once. The sequenced sample consisted of PBMCs. Every receptor here comes from a woman aged 18 to 35 in good health and CMV-seronegative.

The chain is built from TRBV27 and TRBJ1-6, with D perhaps matching TRBD1 (6 bases). The germline gives CDR1 MNHEY, CDR2 SMNVEV (reference sequence). The ends were cut back, 3 bases at V and 2 bases at J, with 8 bases in the middle. This CDR3 is built from 15 residues. CDR3 protein: CASSFEGAYNSPLHF. CDR3 nucleotide sequence: TGTGCCAGCAGTTTCGAGGGGGCCTATAATTCACCCCTCCACTTT.

This clone was seen just once. The V call is TRBV19, the J call TRBJ2-7; TRBD2 matches 14 bases. The CDR3 is 16 amino acids. Germline loops: CDR1 LNHDA, CDR2 SQIVND (reference sequence). V shed 3 bases and J 2 bases; nucleotides not matched to a gene: 3. CDR3 loop: CASSMGTSGSPYEQYF. The DNA for the CDR3 is TGTGCCAGTAGTATGGGGACTAGCGGGAGCCCCTACGAGCAGTACTTC.

V gene TRBV29-1 combines with J gene TRBJ1-2, with 7 bases fitting TRBD1. The junction had 8 bases not matched to a gene; V was cut back by 4 bases and J by 6 bases. From germline, CDR1 is SQVTM and CDR2 ANQGSEA. This CDR3 region has 13 residues. This CDR3 is CSVGNTGVDGYTF. CDR3 coding DNA: TGCAGCGTTGGGAATACAGGGGTGGATGGCTACACCTTC.

The gene calls are TRBV4-1 and TRBJ2-2; 13 positions agree with TRBD2. The CDR3 is 17 residues long. J gave up 5 bases and V 4 bases, and 7 bases lay outside the gene matches. The germline CDR1 and CDR2 sequences are MGHRA and YSYEKL. In DNA, the CDR3 is TGCGCCAGCAGCCCAAACCCGACTAGCGGGGGGACCGGGGAGCTGTTTTTT. It specifies CASSPNPTSGGTGELFF.

This chain joins TRBV19 and TRBJ2-5, with 7 bases matching TRBD2. V lost 3 bases and J lost 3; bases outside the gene matches: 10. The CDR3 length is 16 residues. CDR1 and CDR2 (germline): LNHDA, SQIVND (reference sequence). For the CDR3, the DNA is TGTGCCAGTAGTATGGGGACCGGACTAGAGGAAGAGACCCAGTACTTC. Encoded protein: CASSMGTGLEEETQYF.

The chain links TRBV7-9 to TRBJ2-1, with 13 bases lining up with TRBD2. CDR3 length: 17 residues. The germline V gene has CDR1 SEHNR and CDR2 FQNEAQ (reference sequence). Losses at the gene ends were 1 base for V and 8 bases for J; bases not matched to a gene: 8. The CDR3 region is CASSLGTSGGVGDEQFF. CDR3 nucleotides: TGTGCCAGCAGCTTAGGAACTAGCGGGGGGGTGGGGGATGAGCAGTTCTTC.

V and J are TRBV19 and TRBJ2-7; TRBD2 matches at 8 bases. J lost 0 bases, V lost 5 bases, and 6 bases had no gene match. The CDR3 runs to 15 residues. Germline CDR1 LNHDA, CDR2 SQIVND (reference sequence). The CDR3 spells CASSQGSGGSYEQYF. The CDR3 DNA reads TGTGCCAGTAGTCAGGGGAGCGGGGGCTCCTACGAGCAGTACTTC.

This rearrangement joins TRBV7-3 to TRBJ2-2; D might be TRBD1 (8 bases). The germline gives CDR1 SGHTA, CDR2 FQGTGA. Trimming took 5 bases from V and 1 from J, leaving 14 bases between them. The CDR3 consists of 16 residues. CDR3 sequence reads: CASSQNRGGNTGELFF. CDR3 in DNA: TGTGCCAGCAGCCAGAACAGGGGGGGGAACACCGGGGAGCTGTTTTTT.

This clone was observed a handful of times. This chain joins TRBV6-1 and TRBJ2-7, with 10 positions matching TRBD1. The CDR3 runs to 14 residues. Germline CDR1 reads MNHNS; CDR2 reads SASEGT. J gave up 5 bases and V 2 bases, and 3 bases lay outside the gene matches. Here the CDR3 DNA reads TGTGCCAGCAGTGAAAGGGGGACAGGGGACGAGCAGTACTTC. Its translation: CASSERGTGDEQYF.

The rearrangement links TRBV7-8 to TRBJ2-5, with TRBD2 identical over 7 bases. The length of the CDR3 is 14 residues. J gave up 2 bases and V 5 bases, and 5 bases lay outside the gene matches. The V gene's germline CDR1 is SGHVS and CDR2 FQNEAQ. CDR3 in amino acids: CASSLLADQETQYF. The CDR3 bases are TGTGCCAGCAGCCTTCTAGCGGATCAAGAGACCCAGTACTTC.

A word on this clone: The same CDR3 can be traced to other DNA sequences in this sample. This chain connects TRBV6-5 to TRBJ2-7; 9 positions agree with TRBD2. The V gene end was trimmed by 0 bases and the J gene end by 2 bases; junction bases not matched to a gene: 2. Germline V lookup: CDR1 MNHEY, CDR2 SVGAGI. The length of the CDR3 is 15 residues. This CDR3 is CASSYSRLAAYEQYF. DNA for the CDR3: TGTGCCAGCAGTTACTCGCGACTAGCGGCCTACGAGCAGTACTTC.

This chain's CDR3 is CSVAGGNTIYF. The CDR3 DNA is TGCAGCGTTGCTGGCGGGAACACCATATATTTT. The chain joins TRBV29-1 to TRBJ1-3; D gene unclear. Germline lookup yields CDR1 SQVTM and CDR2 ANQGSEA. The germline V and J ends were trimmed by 4 bases and 7 bases, with 8 bases remaining between them. CDR3 length: 11 residues.

This rearrangement joins TRBV28 to TRBJ1-1; D is unclear. V was pared by 5 bases and J by 0 bases, with 7 bases between. Germline assignment: CDR1 MDHEN and CDR2 SYDVKM. This CDR3 has 13 residues. The CDR3 loop reads CASSGAVNTEAFF. CDR3 in DNA: TGTGCCAGCAGTGGAGCGGTGAACACTGAAGCTTTCTTT.

The chain employs TRBV5-6 and TRBJ2-5; D ambiguous. The J call is in doubt because the DNA end fits TRBJ2-7 better. This CDR3 comprises 15 residues. The V gene's germline CDR1 is SGHDT and CDR2 YYEEEE. Written as DNA, the CDR3 is TGTGCCAGCAGCCCCTTCCCTGAGCCCTCCTACGAGCAGTACTTC. Encoded protein: CASSPFPEPSYEQYF.

The chain has TRBV11-3 and TRBJ2-1, with 8 nucleotides matching TRBD2. This CDR3 comprises 16 residues. Germline CDR1 and CDR2: SGHNT and YENEEA. J was trimmed by 2 bases and V by 5 bases; bases with no gene match: 8. The CDR3 DNA reads as TGTGCCAGCAGCCCCTTAGCGGGGCGGGCCTACAATGAGCAGTTCTTC. It is translated as CASSPLAGRAYNEQFF.

The chain is built from TRBV30 and TRBJ1-6; D unclear. The V and J ends lost 2 bases and 9 bases respectively, with 8 bases between them. The CDR3 is 12 amino acids. Per germline, CDR1 GTSNPN and CDR2 SVGIG (reference sequence). In nucleotides, the CDR3 is TGTGCCTGGAGTACCGAGTCTTCACCCCTCCACTTT. This encodes CAWSTESSPLHF.

This chain links TRBV6-5 with TRBJ1-5; D is unclear. The CDR3 length is 15 residues. Trimming stripped 4 bases from V and 7 bases from J, with 17 bases between. CDR1 and CDR2 from the germline V gene are MNHEY and SVGAGI. The CDR3 DNA is TGTGCCAGCAGTTCCATCGGGAGAGGGTTGCAGCCCCAGCATTTT. This translates into CASSSIGRGLQPQHF.

V gene TRBV11-2 combines with J gene TRBJ2-2; 7 positions match TRBD2. This CDR3 is built from 13 residues. Looked up from germline, CDR1 is SGHAT and CDR2 is FQNNGV. With V trimmed by 5 bases and J by 8 bases, 5 bases remained unmatched. The CDR3 region is CASSPSGGGELFF. In nucleotides, the CDR3 is TGTGCCAGCAGCCCCTCGGGAGGTGGGGAGCTGTTTTTT.

This chain uses TRBV18 with TRBJ2-7, with 8 bases fitting TRBD1. The CDR3 length is 15 residues. Germline assignment: CDR1 KGHSH and CDR2 LQKENI. V shed 5 bases, J shed 3 bases, and the junction held 9 bases outside the gene matches. The CDR3 nucleotides read TGTGCCAGCTCAGCCCCCGGGACAGGCCTCTACGAGCAGTACTTC. It specifies CASSAPGTGLYEQYF.

The chain links TRBV2 to TRBJ2-5; D may be TRBD1 (5 bases). This CDR3 has 12 residues. The V gene lost 6 bases and the J gene lost 5 bases, with 10 bases spanning the gap. CDR1 and CDR2 (germline): SNHLY, FYNNEI. The CDR3 DNA follows: TGTGCCAGCAGGACCCACAGGGAGACCCAGTACTTC. Residues: CASRTHRETQYF.

The chain employs TRBV27 and TRBJ2-7, with 8 nucleotides matching TRBD2. Germline trimming cut 0 bases from V and 5 bases from J; bases unmatched to any gene: 9. From germline, CDR1 is MNHEY and CDR2 SMNVEV (reference sequence). This CDR3 has 16 amino acids. CDR3 region: CASSLSSSGSYHEQYF. CDR3 nucleotides: TGTGCCAGCAGTTTATCCTCCAGCGGGAGTTACCACGAGCAGTACTTC.

V gene TRBV6-6 combines with J gene TRBJ2-5, with 10 bases fitting TRBD2. The CDR3 runs to 15 residues. Trimming cost V 2 bases and J 4 bases; bases outside gene matches: 4. CDR1 and CDR2 from the germline V gene are MNHNY and SVGAGI (reference sequence). CDR3 protein: CASSYGAGGPETQYF. For the CDR3, the DNA is TGTGCCAGCAGTTACGGAGCGGGAGGGCCAGAGACCCAGTACTTC.

The rearrangement joins TRBV2 to TRBJ2-1; 7 nucleotides align to TRBD2. CDR1 SNHLY and CDR2 FYNNEI come from the germline V gene. This CDR3 region has 16 residues. Trimming took 1 base from V and 7 from J; bases not matched to a gene: 10. The CDR3 coding sequence is TGTGCCAGCAGTGAAGAGCGGACTAGGGGTAATAATGAGCAGTTCTTC. It specifies CASSEERTRGNNEQFF.